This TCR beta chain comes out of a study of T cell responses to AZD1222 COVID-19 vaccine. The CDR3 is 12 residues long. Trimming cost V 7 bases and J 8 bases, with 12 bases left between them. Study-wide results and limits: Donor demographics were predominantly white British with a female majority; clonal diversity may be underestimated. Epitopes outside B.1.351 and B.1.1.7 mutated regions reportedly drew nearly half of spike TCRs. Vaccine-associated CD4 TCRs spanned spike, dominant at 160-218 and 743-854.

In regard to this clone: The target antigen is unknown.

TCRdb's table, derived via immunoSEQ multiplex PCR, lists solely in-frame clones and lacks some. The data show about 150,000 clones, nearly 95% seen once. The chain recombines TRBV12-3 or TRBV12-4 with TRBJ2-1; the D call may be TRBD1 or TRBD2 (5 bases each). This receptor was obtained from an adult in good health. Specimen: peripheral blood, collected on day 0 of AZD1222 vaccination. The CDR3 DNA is TGTGCCAGCACCGGGACGGCGGATGAGCAGTTCTTC. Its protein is CASTGTADEQFF.